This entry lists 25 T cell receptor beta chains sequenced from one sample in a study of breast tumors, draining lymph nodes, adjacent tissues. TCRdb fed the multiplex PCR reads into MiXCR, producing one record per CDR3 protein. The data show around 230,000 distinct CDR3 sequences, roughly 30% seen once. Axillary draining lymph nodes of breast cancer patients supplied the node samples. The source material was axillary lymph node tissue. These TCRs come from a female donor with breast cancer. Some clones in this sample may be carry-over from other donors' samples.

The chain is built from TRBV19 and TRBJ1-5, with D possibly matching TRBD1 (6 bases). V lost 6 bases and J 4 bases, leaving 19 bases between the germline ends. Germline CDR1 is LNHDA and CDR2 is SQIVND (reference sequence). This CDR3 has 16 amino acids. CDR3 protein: CASRLAEGGRNQPQHF. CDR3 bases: TGTGCCAGTAGATTAGCGGAGGGGGGAAGGAATCAGCCCCAGCATTTT.

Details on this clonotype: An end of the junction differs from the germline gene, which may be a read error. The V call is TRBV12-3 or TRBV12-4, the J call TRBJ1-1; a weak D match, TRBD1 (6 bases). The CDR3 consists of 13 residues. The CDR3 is CASAQGRNAEAFF. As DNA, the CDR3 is TGTGCCAGCGCACAGGGACGGAACGCTGAAGCTTTCTTT.

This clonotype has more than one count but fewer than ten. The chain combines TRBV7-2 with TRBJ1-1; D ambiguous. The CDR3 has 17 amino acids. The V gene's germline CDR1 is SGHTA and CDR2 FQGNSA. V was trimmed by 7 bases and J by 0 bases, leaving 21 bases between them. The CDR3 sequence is CASITDPGRALNTEAFF. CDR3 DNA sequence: TGTGCCAGCATCACGGACCCGGGCCGGGCTTTGAACACTGAAGCTTTCTTT. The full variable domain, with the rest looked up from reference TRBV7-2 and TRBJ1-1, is GAGVSQSPSNKVTEKGKDVELRCDPISGHTALYWYRQSLGQGLEFLIYFQGNSAPDKSGLPSDRFSAERTGGSVSTLTIQRTQQEDSAVYLCASITDPGRALNTEAFFGQGTRLTVV.

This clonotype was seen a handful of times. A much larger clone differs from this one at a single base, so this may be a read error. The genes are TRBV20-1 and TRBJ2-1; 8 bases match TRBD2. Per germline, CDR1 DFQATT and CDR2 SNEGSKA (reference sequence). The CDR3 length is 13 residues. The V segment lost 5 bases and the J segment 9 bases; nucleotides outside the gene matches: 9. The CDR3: CSAPSGRRIEQFF. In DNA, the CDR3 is TGCAGTGCTCCGAGCGGGAGACGGATTGAGCAGTTCTTC.

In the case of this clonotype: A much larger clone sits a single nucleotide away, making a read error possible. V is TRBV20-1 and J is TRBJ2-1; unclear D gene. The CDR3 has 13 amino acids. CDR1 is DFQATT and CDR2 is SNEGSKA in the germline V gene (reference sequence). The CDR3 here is CSALNPSYNAQFF. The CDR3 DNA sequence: TGCAGTGCCCTGAATCCGAGTTACAATGCGCAGTTCTTC.

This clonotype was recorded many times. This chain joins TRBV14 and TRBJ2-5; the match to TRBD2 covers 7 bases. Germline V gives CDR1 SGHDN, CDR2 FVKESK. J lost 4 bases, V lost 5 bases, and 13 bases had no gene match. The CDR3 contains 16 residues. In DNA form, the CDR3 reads TGTGCCAGCAGCTACTCGGGGGGAGGGGTGGGAGAGACCCAGTACTTC. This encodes CASSYSGGGVGETQYF.

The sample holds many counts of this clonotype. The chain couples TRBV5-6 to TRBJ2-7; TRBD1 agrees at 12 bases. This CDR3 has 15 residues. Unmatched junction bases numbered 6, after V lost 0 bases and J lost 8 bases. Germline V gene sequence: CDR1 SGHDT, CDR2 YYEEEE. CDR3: CASSLVGTGGTQQYF. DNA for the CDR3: TGTGCCAGCAGCTTGGTAGGGACAGGGGGCACTCAGCAGTACTTC. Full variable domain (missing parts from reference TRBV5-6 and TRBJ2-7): DAGVTQSPTHLIKTRGQQVTLRCSPKSGHDTVSWYQQALGQGPQFIFQYYEEEERQRGNFPDRFSGHQFPNYSSELNVNALLLGDSALYLCASSLVGTGGTQQYFGPGTRLTVT.

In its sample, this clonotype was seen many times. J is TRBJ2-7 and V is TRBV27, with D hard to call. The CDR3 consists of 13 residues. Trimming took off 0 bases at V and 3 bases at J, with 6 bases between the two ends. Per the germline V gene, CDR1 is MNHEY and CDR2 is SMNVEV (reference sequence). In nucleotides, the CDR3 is TGTGCCAGCAGTTTATCAAGGAGCTACGAGCAGTACTTC. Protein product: CASSLSRSYEQYF.

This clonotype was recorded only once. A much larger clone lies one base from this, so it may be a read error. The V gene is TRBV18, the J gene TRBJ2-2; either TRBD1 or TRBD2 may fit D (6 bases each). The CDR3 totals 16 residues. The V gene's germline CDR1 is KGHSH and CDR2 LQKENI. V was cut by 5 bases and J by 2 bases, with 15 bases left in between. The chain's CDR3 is CASSAGQRLNTGELFF. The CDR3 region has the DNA TGTGCCAGCTCAGCGGGACAAAGGTTAAACACCGGGGAGCTGTTTTTT.

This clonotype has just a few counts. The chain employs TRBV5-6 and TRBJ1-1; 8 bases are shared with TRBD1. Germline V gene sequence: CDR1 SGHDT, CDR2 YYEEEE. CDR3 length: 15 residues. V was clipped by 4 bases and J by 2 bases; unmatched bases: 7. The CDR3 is CASSGNAGGNTEAFF. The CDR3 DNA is TGTGCCAGCAGCGGAAACGCAGGGGGCAACACTGAAGCTTTCTTT.

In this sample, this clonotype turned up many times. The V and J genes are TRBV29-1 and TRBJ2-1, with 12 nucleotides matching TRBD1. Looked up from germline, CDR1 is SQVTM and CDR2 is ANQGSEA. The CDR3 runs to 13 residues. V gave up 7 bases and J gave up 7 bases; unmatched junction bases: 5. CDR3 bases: TGCAGCGAGCCGGGACAGGGGGCGAATGAGCAGTTCTTC. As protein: CSEPGQGANEQFF.

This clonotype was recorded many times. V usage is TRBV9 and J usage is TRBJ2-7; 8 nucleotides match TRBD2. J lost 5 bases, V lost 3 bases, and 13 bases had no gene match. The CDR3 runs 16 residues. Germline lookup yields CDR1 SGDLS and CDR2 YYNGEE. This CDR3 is CASSAHPGTRGDEQYF. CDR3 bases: TGTGCCAGCAGCGCACATCCCGGGACTAGGGGGGACGAGCAGTACTTC.

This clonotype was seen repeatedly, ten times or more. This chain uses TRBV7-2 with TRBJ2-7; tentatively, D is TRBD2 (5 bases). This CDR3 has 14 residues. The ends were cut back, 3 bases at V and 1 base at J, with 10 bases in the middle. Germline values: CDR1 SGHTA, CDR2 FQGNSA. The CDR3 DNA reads TGTGCCAGCAGCTTCCCGGACTCATCCTACGAGCAGTACTTC. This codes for CASSFPDSSYEQYF. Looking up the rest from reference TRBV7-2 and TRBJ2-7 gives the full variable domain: GAGVSQSPSNKVTEKGKDVELRCDPISGHTALYWYRQSLGQGLEFLIYFQGNSAPDKSGLPSDRFSAERTGGSVSTLTIQRTQQEDSAVYLCASSFPDSSYEQYFGPGTRLTVT.

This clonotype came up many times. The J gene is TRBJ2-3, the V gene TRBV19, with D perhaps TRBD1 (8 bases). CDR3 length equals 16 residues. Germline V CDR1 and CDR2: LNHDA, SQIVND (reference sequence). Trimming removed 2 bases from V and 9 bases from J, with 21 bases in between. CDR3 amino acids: CASSISSGTGGYTQYF. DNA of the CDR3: TGTGCCAGTAGTATATCTAGCGGTACAGGGGGTTACACGCAGTATTTT.

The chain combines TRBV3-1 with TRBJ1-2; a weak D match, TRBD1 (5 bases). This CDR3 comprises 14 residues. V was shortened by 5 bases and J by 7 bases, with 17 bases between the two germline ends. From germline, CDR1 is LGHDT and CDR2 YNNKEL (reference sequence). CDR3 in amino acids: CASSSAGPGGGYTF. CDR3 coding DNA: TGTGCCAGCAGCTCAGCCGGGCCGGGGGGTGGCTACACCTTC.

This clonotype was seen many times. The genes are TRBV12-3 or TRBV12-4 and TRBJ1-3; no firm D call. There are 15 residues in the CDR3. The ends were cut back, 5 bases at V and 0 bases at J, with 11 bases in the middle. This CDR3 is CASSGRVNSGNTIYF. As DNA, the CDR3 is TGTGCCAGCAGTGGGCGGGTGAACTCTGGAAACACCATATATTTT.

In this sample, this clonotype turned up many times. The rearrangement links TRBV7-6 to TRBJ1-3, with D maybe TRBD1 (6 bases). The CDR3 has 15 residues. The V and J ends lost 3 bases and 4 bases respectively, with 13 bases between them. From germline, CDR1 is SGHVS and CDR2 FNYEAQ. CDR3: CASSFAGGSGNTIYF. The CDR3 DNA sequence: TGTGCCAGCAGCTTTGCCGGGGGCTCGGGAAACACCATATATTTT.

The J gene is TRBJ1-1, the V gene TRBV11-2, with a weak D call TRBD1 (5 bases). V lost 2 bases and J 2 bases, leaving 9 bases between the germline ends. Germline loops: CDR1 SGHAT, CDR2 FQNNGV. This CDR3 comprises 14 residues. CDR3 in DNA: TGTGCCAGCAGCTTACTAGACAGAAACACTGAAGCTTTCTTT. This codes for CASSLLDRNTEAFF. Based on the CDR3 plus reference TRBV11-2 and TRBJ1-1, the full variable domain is EAGVAQSPRYKIIEKRQSVAFWCNPISGHATLYWYQQILGQGPKLLIQFQNNGVVDDSQLPKDRFSAERLKGVDSTLKIQPAKLEDSAVYLCASSLLDRNTEAFFGQGTRLTVV.

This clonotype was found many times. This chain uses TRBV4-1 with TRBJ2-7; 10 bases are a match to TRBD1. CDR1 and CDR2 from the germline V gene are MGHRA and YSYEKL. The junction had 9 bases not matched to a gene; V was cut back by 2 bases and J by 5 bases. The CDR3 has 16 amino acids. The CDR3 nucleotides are TGCGCCAGCAGCCAAACCTTGGGACAGGGGATCCACGAGCAGTACTTC. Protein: CASSQTLGQGIHEQYF.

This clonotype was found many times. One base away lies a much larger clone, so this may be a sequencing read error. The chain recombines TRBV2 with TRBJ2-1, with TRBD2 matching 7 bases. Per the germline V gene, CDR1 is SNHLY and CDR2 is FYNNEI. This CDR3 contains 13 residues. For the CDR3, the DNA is TGTGCCAGCGGGGGGGGTTCCTACAATGAGCAGCTCTTC. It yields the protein CASGGGSYNEQLF.

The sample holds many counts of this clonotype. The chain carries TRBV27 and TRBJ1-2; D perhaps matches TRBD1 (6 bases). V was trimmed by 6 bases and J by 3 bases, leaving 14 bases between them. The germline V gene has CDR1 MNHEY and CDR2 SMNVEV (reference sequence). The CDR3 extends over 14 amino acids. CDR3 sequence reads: CASRGAGRDYGYTF. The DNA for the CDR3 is TGTGCCAGCAGGGGGGCAGGGCGTGACTATGGCTACACCTTC.

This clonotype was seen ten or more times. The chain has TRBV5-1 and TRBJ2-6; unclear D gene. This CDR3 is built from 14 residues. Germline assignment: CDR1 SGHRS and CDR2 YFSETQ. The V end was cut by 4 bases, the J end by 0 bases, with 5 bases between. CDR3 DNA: TGCGCCAGCAGCCGGGCCTCTGGGGCCAACGTCCTGACTTTC. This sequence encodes CASSRASGANVLTF.

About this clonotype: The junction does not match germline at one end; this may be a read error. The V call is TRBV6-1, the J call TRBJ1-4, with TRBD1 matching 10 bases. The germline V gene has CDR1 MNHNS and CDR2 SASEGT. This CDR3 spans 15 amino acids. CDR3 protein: CASRARQGALEKPFF. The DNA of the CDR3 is TGTGCCAGCAGGGCCCGACAGGGGGCCCTCGAAAAACCGTTTTTT.

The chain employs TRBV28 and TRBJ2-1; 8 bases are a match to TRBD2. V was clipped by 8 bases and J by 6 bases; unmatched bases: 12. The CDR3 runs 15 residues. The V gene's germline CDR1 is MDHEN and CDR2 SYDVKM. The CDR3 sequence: CASQRRAGEINEQFF. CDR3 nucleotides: TGTGCCAGCCAACGAAGAGCGGGAGAGATCAATGAGCAGTTCTTC. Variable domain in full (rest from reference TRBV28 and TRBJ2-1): DVKVTQSSRYLVKRTGEKVFLECVQDMDHENMFWYRQDPGLGLRLIYFSYDVKMKEKGDIPEGYSVSREKKERFSLILESASTNQTSMYLCASQRRAGEINEQFFGPGTRLTVL.

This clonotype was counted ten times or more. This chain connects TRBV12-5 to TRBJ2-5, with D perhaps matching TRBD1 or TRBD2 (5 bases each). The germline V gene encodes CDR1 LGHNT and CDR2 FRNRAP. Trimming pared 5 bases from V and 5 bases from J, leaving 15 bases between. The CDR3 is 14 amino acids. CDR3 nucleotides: TGTGCTAGTGGTGCTGCCGGTGGGGGTGAGACCCAGTACTTC. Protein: CASGAAGGGETQYF.